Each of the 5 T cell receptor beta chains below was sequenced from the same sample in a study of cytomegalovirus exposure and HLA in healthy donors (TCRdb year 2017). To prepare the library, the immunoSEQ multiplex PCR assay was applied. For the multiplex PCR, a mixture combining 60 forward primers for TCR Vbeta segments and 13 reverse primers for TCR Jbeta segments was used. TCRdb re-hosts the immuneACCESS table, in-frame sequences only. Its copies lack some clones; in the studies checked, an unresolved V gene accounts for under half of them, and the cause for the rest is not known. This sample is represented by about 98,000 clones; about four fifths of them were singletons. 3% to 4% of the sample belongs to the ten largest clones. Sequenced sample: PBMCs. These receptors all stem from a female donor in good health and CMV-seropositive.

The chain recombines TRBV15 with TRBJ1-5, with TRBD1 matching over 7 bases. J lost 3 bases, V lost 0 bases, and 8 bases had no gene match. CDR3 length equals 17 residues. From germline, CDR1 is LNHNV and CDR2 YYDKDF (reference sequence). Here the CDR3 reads CATSRDFEGAPNQPQHF. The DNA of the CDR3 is TGTGCCACCAGCAGAGATTTCGAGGGGGCTCCCAATCAGCCCCAGCATTTT.

In DNA, the CDR3 is TGTGCCAGCATCCCCGGGGACAGGGGAAACACTGAAGCTTTCTTT. This translates into CASIPGDRGNTEAFF. The genes are TRBV6-6 and TRBJ1-1, with 10 bases that match TRBD1. The CDR3 contains 15 residues. CDR1 is MNHNY, CDR2 SVGAGI, per germline (reference sequence). V dropped 7 bases and J dropped 2; count of bases not matched to a gene: 7.

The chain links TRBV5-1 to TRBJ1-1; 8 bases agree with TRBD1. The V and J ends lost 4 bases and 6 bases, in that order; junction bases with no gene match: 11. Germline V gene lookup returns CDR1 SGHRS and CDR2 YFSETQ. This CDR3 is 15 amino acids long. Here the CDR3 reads CASSIESGGFAEAFF. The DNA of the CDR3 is TGCGCCAGCAGCATAGAGTCAGGGGGCTTCGCTGAAGCTTTCTTT.

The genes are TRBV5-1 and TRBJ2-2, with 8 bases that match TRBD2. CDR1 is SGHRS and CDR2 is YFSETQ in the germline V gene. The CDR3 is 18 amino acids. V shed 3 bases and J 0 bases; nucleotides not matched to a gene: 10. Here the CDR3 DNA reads TGCGCCAGCAGCTCCCCCCCGAGTAGCGGGGCGAACACCGGGGAGCTGTTTTTT. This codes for CASSSPPSSGANTGELFF. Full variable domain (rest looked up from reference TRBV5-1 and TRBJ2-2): KAGVTQTPRYLIKTRGQQVTLSCSPISGHRSVSWYQQTPGQGLQFLFEYFSETQRNKGNFPGRFSGRQFSNSRSEMNVSTLELGDSALYLCASSSPPSSGANTGELFFGEGSRLTVL.

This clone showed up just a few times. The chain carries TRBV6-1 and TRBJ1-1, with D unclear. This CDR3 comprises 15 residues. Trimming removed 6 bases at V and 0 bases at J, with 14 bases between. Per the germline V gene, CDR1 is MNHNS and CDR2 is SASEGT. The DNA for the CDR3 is TGTGCCAGCAGCCAAGGCGCGGTTTTGAACACTGAAGCTTTCTTT. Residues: CASSQGAVLNTEAFF.